This T cell receptor beta chain originates from a study of cytomegalovirus exposure and HLA in healthy donors (TCRdb year 2017). Regarding the study in general: According to a later analysis, the 120 validation repertoires were produced on the same platform as the roughly 720 repertoires of the first cohort. The study was designed to test whether signatures of past pathogen exposure could be identified by cataloging public T cell receptors. A separate validation cohort of about 110 different subjects was used in addition to the roughly 670-subject first cohort. To predict cytomegalovirus infection status, the study combined high-throughput TCR immunosequencing, statistical association of individual TCRs with disease status, and machine learning.

From V the trimming removes 6 bases and from J it removes 4 bases, while the gene matches leave 5 bases of the junction unaccounted for. The germline V gene encodes CDR1 SNHLY and CDR2 FYNNEI. The CDR3 runs 14 amino acids, cysteine and phenylalanine included. The retained sequence is limited to the CDR3, 42 bases, with the frame set at the first base. Overall results and qualifications from the work: A later analysis lacked HLA typing for the validation cohort, so it scored co-occurrence in that cohort across all 120 repertoires. Most TCR sequences were observed very rarely across donors, whereas some public TCRs were present in many individuals. It was suggested by the authors that the approach could potentially be generalized to other disease states and immunological phenotypes. Of the cluster scores, roughly 93% were above 0 in a later analysis, which found that TCRs clustered in the first cohort also tended to co-occur in the 130 or so validation repertoires. The study gave a list of about 160 TCR beta chains associated with cytomegalovirus. Three of the identified cytomegalovirus-associated TCR beta chains were confirmed in vitro to be specific for cytomegalovirus antigens. The classifier was reported to diagnose cytomegalovirus status with high specificity and sensitivity in both the original cohort and the validation cohort.

Library prep was done by the immunoSEQ multiplex PCR assay. In the paper's pipeline: A statistical classification framework was built for diagnosing cytomegalovirus status from the catalog of TCR beta chain sequences. TCRdb obtained this table from immuneACCESS and retained in-frame rearrangements with V and J assigned. These tables miss some clones; where compared with another copy, unresolved V genes account for less than half of the shortfall, and the remainder is unexplained. V, J and clone size derive from that table, while D and trimming were established from the DNA sequence. The table for this sample lists about 330,000 clones; about nine tenths of them were counted only once. About 0.91% of the sample is held by the ten biggest clonotypes. This clone was seen just once. Its antigen has not been determined. Qualities for individual bases were not recorded, and no much larger clone is one base off.

The donors belonged to the validation cohort of 90 to 150 subjects, which was separate from the approximately 610-subject first cohort. The source material was PBMCs. The clonotype originates from a woman between 18 and 29 years old in good health and CMV-seronegative. Recombination linked TRBV2 to TRBJ2-1; TRBD2 matches 8 bases in the middle. In nucleotide form, the sequence is TGTGCCAGCAGGGGACTAGACTCTTACAATGAGCAGTTCTTC. Translated, it gives CASRGLDSYNEQFF.